This T cell receptor beta chain was recorded in a study of technical replicates of blood from a few donors. With V trimmed by 4 bases and J by 6 bases, 7 bases remained unmatched. The CDR3 length is 16 residues. CDR1 is SGHDT and CDR2 is YYEEEE in the germline V gene. Only in-frame clones appear in the TCRdb table, and some are missing; sequencing was by immunoSEQ multiplex PCR. The sample has 95,000 to 100,000 clones, approximately 96% seen once. This sequence originates from a human donor in good health. Sequenced material: T cells isolated from PBMCs. The V call is TRBV5-6, the J call TRBJ2-3, with 14 positions matching TRBD2. CDR3 region: CASSRGLAGVSDTQYF. In DNA form, the CDR3 reads TGTGCCAGCAGCCGGGGACTAGCGGGAGTATCCGATACGCAGTATTTT.